The rows below give T cell receptor beta chains drawn from one sample of a study of control samples from healthy donors and cancer patients. The protocol was immunoSEQ multiplex PCR, while the TCRdb copy is restricted to in-frame clones and leaves out a portion. The sample contains some 35,000 clones, approximately 94% of which appear only once. Specimen: PBMCs. The receptors originated from a man between 35 and 55 years old with colorectal cancer. The CDR3 runs from the conserved cysteine through the conserved F or W. A D gene is named only where the DNA matches it firmly. Rows may omit the clone size; those that give it use once, few, many or a size class.

TRBJ2-7,TRBV7-3,-,TRBD2,TGTGCCAGCACCCCGGGGGGGGGCTCCTACGAGCAGTACTTC,CASTPGGGSYEQYF
TRBJ1-1,TRBV3-1/TRBV3-2,-,-,TGTGCCAGCAGCCAATGGGAGGGGAGGGCTGAAGCTTTCTTT,CASSQWEGRAEAFF
TRBJ1-2,TRBV27,-,-,TGTGCCAGCAGCCCCGGACGGAGCGCTAACTATGGCTACACCTTC,CASSPGRSANYGYTF
TRBJ2-7,TRBV7-8,-,-,TGTGCCAGCAGCTGGGGGGCTAGTTACGAGCAGTACTTC,CASSWGASYEQYF
TRBJ2-3,TRBV11-2,-,TRBD2,TGTGCCAGCAGCTCCGGCTCGGGACTAGCGGGGGAAGATACGCAGTATTTT,CASSSGSGLAGEDTQYF
TRBJ2-7,TRBV11-2,-,-,TGTGCCAGCAGCCGCCGACTAAATAACTACGAGCAGTACTTC,CASSRRLNNYEQYF
TRBJ2-6,TRBV6-2/TRBV6-3,-,-,TGTGCCAGCAGTCAAGGGAGCTCTGGGGCCAACGTCCTGACTTTC,CASSQGSSGANVLTF
TRBJ2-3,TRBV6-1,-,-,TGTGCCAGCAGTGAACAGACGGGGGCAGATACGCAGTATTTT,CASSEQTGADTQYF
TRBJ1-2,TRBV29-1,-,TRBD1,TGCAGCGTTGAATCACCCCCGGACAGGGGGCTTTATGGCTACACCTTC,CSVESPPDRGLYGYTF
TRBJ1-5,TRBV19,-,TRBD1,TGTGCCAGTAGTCACAGGGGAAGTCAGCCCCAGCATTTT,CASSHRGSQPQHF
TRBJ1-5,TRBV24-1,-,TRBD1,TGTGCCACCTCTAAGACCCTGTCGCTGACAGGGGAAAAGACCCAGCATTTT,CATSKTLSLTGEKTQHF
TRBJ1-2,TRBV30,-,-,TGTGCCTGGAGTTCTAGGCGGGGGGGATATTCTGGCTACACCTTC,CAWSSRRGGYSGYTF
TRBJ1-2,TRBV28,-,-,TGTGCCAGCAGTTTGGGCGGGGCCTCCTATTCCTATGGCTACACCTTC,CASSLGGASYSYGYTF
TRBJ2-2,TRBV5-1,-,TRBD1,TGCGCCAGCAAAGAATCTCAGGGGGCTAACACCGGGGAGCTGTTTTTT,CASKESQGANTGELFF
TRBJ1-4,TRBV7-6,-,-,TGTGCCAGCAGCTTACCCCCGGGACCTAATGAAAAACTGTTTTTT,CASSLPPGPNEKLFF
TRBJ1-2,TRBV5-5,-,TRBD1,TGTGCCAGCAGCCAAGCTGACAGGGGCTATGGCTACACCTTC,CASSQADRGYGYTF
TRBJ1-4,TRBV18,-,-,TGTGCCAGCTCACTCTCTCGGGGAACCACTAATGAAAAACTGTTTTTT,CASSLSRGTTNEKLFF
TRBJ2-2,TRBV2,-,TRBD1,TGTGCCAGCAGGGGGACAGGGATCCCCGGGGAGCTGTTTTTT,CASRGTGIPGELFF
TRBJ1-2,TRBV27,-,TRBD1,TGTGCCAGCAGTCACGGGGACAGCTATGGCTACACCTTC,CASSHGDSYGYTF
TRBJ1-2,TRBV19,once,-,TGTGCCAGTAGGCGACTAGAGACTAACTATGGCTACACCTTC,CASRRLETNYGYTF
TRBJ2-5,TRBV9,-,TRBD2,TGTGCCAGCAGCGTAGCTCCTGGCGGGGGATCGGAGACCCAGTACTTC,CASSVAPGGGSETQYF
TRBJ1-2,TRBV7-9,-,-,TGTGCCAGCAGCTTAGGCAGGAACTATGGCTACACCTTC,CASSLGRNYGYTF
TRBJ1-1,TRBV6-2/TRBV6-3,-,-,TGTGCCAGCAGTTACTCGGCGGGCGGCAGGAGGAACACTGAAGCTTTCTTT,CASSYSAGGRRNTEAFF
TRBJ2-1,TRBV4-2,-,TRBD1,TGTGCCAGCAGCCAAGATAGACAGGGTCTAACCGAGCAGTTCTTC,CASSQDRQGLTEQFF
TRBJ2-7,TRBV29-1,-,-,TGCAGCGTTGGCAGGGAAAGCTATCACGAGCAGTACTTC,CSVGRESYHEQYF
TRBJ1-2,TRBV30,-,TRBD1,TGTGCCTGGGGTCTCCGACAGGGGGCAGTCACCTTC,CAWGLRQGAVTF
TRBJ2-7,TRBV11-3,-,-,TGTGCCAGCAGCTCGCCGTGGGGGAAGGTCCACGAGCAGTACTTC,CASSSPWGKVHEQYF
TRBJ1-5,TRBV7-6,-,TRBD1,TGTGCCAGCAGCTCGCAGGGGGATAGCAATCAGCCCCAGCATTTT,CASSSQGDSNQPQHF
TRBJ1-2,TRBV6-5,-,TRBD1,TGTGCCAGCAGCGCGACAGGGCAAGGGTATGGCTACACCTTC,CASSATGQGYGYTF
TRBJ2-7,TRBV7-2,-,TRBD1,TGTGCCAGCAGCTTACCAGGGGGCGATTTGGAGCAGTACTTC,CASSLPGGDLEQYF
TRBJ1-5,TRBV19,few,-,TGTGCCAGTAGTTTTCAGGGTCAGCCCCAGCATTTT,CASSFQGQPQHF
TRBJ1-5,TRBV3-1/TRBV3-2,-,-,TGTGCCAGCAGCCAAGATAGGAGTCAGCCCCAGCATTTT,CASSQDRSQPQHF
TRBJ2-7,TRBV5-4,few,-,TGTGCCAGCAGCTCGGAATCGCTTGGGACAACAACCTACGAGCAGTACTTC,CASSSESLGTTTYEQYF